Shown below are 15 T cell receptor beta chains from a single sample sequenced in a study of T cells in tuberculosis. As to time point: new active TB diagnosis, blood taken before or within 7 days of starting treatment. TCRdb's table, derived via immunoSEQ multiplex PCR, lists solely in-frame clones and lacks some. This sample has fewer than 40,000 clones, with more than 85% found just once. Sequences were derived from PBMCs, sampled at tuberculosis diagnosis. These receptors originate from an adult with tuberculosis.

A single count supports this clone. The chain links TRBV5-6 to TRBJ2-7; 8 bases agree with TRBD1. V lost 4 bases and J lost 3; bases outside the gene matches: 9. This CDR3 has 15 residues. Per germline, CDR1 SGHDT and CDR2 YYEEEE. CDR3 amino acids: CASSPGTGLSYEQYF. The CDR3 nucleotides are TGTGCCAGCAGCCCCGGGACAGGTTTGAGCTACGAGCAGTACTTC. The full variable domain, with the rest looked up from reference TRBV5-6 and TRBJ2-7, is DAGVTQSPTHLIKTRGQQVTLRCSPKSGHDTVSWYQQALGQGPQFIFQYYEEEERQRGNFPDRFSGHQFPNYSSELNVNALLLGDSALYLCASSPGTGLSYEQYFGPGTRLTVT.

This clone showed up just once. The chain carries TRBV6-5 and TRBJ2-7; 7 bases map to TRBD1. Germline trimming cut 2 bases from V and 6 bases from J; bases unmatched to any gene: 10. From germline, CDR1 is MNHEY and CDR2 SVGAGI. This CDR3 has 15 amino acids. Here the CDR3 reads CASSYQRTGRGEQYF. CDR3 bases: TGTGCCAGCAGTTACCAGAGGACAGGAAGGGGCGAGCAGTACTTC.

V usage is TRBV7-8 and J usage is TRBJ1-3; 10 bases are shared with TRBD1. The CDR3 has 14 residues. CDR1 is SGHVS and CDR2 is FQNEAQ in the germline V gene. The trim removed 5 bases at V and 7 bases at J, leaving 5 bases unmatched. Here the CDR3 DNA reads TGTGCCAGCAGCCCTAGGACAGGGGGGAACACCATATATTTT. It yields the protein CASSPRTGGNTIYF.

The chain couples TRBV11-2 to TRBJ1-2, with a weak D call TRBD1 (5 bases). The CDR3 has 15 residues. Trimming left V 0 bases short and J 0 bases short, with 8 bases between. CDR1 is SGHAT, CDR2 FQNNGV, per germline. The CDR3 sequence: CASSLEGASNYGYTF. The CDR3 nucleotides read TGTGCCAGCAGCTTAGAAGGGGCGTCTAACTATGGCTACACCTTC.

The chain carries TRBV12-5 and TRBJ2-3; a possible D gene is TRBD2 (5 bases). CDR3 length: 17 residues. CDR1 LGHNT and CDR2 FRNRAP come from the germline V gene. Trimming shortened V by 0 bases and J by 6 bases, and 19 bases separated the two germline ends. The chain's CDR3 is CASGLVLRASNGDTQYF. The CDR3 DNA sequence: TGTGCTAGTGGTTTGGTACTGAGGGCCAGCAATGGGGATACGCAGTATTTT.

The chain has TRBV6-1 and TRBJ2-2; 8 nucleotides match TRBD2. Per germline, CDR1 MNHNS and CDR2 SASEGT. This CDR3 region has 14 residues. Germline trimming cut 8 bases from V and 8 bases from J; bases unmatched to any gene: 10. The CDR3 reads CASQGLGKRGELFF. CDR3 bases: TGTGCCAGCCAGGGACTAGGAAAAAGGGGGGAGCTGTTTTTT.

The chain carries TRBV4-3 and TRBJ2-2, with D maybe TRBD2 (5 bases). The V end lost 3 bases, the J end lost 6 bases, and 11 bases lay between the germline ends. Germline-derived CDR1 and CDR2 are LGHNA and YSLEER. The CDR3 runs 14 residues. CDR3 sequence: CASSQGPGAGELFF. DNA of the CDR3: TGCGCCAGCAGCCAGGGCCCCGGGGCCGGGGAGCTGTTTTTT.

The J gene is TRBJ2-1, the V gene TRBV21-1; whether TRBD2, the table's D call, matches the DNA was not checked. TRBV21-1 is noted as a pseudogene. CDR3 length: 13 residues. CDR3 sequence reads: CASRTRGFNEQFF. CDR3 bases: TGTGCCAGCAGGACGCGAGGTTTCAATGAGCAGTTCTTC.

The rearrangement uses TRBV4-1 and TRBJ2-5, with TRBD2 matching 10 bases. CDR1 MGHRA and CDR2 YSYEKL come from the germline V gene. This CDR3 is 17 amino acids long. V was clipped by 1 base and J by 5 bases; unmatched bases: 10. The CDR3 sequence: CASSQVPGSGGSETQYF. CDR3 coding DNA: TGCGCCAGCAGCCAAGTTCCTGGTAGCGGGGGGTCGGAGACCCAGTACTTC.

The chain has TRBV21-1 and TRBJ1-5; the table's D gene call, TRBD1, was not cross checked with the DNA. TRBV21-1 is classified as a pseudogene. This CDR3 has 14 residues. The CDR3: CAGGGRGHNQPQHF. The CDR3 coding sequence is TGTGCCGGAGGGGGCAGGGGGCACAATCAGCCCCAGCATTTT.

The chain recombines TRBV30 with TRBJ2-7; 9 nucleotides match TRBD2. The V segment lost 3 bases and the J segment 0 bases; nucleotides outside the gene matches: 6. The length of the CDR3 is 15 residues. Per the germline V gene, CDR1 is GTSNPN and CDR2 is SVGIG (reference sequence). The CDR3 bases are TGTGCCTGGAGCTGGGGGCGGGGGGGCTCCTACGAGCAGTACTTC. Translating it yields CAWSWGRGGSYEQYF.

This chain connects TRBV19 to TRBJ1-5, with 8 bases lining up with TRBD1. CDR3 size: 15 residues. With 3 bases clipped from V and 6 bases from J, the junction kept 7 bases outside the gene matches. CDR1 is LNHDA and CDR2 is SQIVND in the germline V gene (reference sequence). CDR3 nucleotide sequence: TGTGCCAGTAGTATGTTGGACAGGGATGGTCAGCCCCAGCATTTT. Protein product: CASSMLDRDGQPQHF.

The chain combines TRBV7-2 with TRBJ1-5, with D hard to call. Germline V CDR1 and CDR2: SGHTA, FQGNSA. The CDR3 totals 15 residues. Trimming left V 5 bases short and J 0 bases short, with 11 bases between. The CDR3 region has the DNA TGTGCCAGCAGCCACGGACTCAATAGCAATCAGCCCCAGCATTTT. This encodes CASSHGLNSNQPQHF.

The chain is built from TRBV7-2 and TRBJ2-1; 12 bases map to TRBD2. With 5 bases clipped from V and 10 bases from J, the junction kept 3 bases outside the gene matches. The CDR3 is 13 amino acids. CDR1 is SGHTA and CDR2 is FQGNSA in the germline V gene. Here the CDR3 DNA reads TGTGCCAGCAGCCTGGGGACTAGCGGGGAGCAGTTCTTC. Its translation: CASSLGTSGEQFF.

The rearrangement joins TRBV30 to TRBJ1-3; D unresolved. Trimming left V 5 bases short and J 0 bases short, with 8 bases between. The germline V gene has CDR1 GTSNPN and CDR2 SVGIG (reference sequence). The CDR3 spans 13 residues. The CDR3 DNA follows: TGTGCCTGGCAGGCCACCTCTGGAAACACCATATATTTT. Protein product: CAWQATSGNTIYF. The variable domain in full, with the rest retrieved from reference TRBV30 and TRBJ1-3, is SQTIHQWPATLVQPVGSPLSLECTVEGTSNPNLYWYRQAAGRGLQLLFYSVGIGQISSEVPQNLSASRPQDRQFILSSKKLLLSDSGFYLCAWQATSGNTIYFGEGSWLTVV.